The 30 T cell receptor beta chains listed next were all sequenced from one sample in a study of T cell responses to AZD1222 COVID-19 vaccine. The table came from immunoSEQ multiplex PCR; TCRdb's copy has only in-frame clones and leaves some out. The repertoire has around 130,000 clones, 70% to 90% of them found once; the top ten carry around 2.9%. Here the sequenced sample was peripheral blood, taken 28 days after the second AZD1222 dose. These receptors were taken from an adult who received the AZD1222 COVID-19 vaccine.

This clone appeared once. J is TRBJ2-5 and V is TRBV3-1 (or the pseudogene TRBV3-2); 9 bases are shared with TRBD1. V was pared by 3 bases and J by 5 bases, with 7 bases of the junction left unmatched. The CDR3 extends over 15 amino acids. The germline V gene encodes CDR1 LGHDT and CDR2 YNNKEL (reference sequence). DNA for the CDR3: TGTGCCAGCAGCCAGACCGGGACAGGGAAGGAGACCCAGTACTTC. Amino acids: CASSQTGTGKETQYF.

The chain has TRBV6-1 and TRBJ2-7; no definite D call. The CDR3 covers 12 residues. Germline V gene sequence: CDR1 MNHNS, CDR2 SASEGT. Trimming left V 2 bases short and J 3 bases short, with 5 bases between. The CDR3 spells CASSEFGYEQYF. The CDR3 DNA reads TGTGCCAGCAGTGAATTTGGCTACGAGCAGTACTTC.

This clone has more than one count but fewer than ten. V and J are TRBV7-2 and TRBJ1-1; unclear D gene. Germline-derived CDR1 and CDR2 are SGHTA and FQGNSA. The CDR3 is 15 amino acids. V gave up 0 bases and J gave up 7 bases, with 15 bases separating them. CDR3 DNA: TGTGCCAGCAGCTTAGCTTTAGGAGAGGGCCGTGAAGCTTTCTTT. Its protein is CASSLALGEGREAFF.

The genes are TRBV5-6 and TRBJ1-3; the D is unclear. The germline V and J ends were trimmed by 3 bases and 0 bases, with 13 bases remaining between them. CDR1 SGHDT and CDR2 YYEEEE come from the germline V gene. This CDR3 is 16 amino acids long. The CDR3 nucleotides are TGTGCCAGCAGCTATAAAGCTCAAGGCTCTGGAAACACCATATATTTT. This encodes CASSYKAQGSGNTIYF.

The chain has TRBV6-2 or TRBV6-3 and TRBJ2-5, with D tentatively TRBD2 (6 bases). Trimming pared 4 bases from V and 4 bases from J, leaving 16 bases between. This CDR3 contains 15 residues. Germline CDR1 and CDR2: MNHEY and SVGEGT. This CDR3 reads CASSSGALIGETQYF. The CDR3 DNA is TGTGCCAGCAGTTCGGGAGCCCTAATTGGAGAGACCCAGTACTTC.

The chain employs TRBV27 and TRBJ1-6; 9 bases agree with TRBD1. CDR1 is MNHEY, CDR2 SMNVEV, per germline (reference sequence). Losses at the gene ends were 5 bases for V and 4 bases for J; bases not matched to a gene: 6. The CDR3 is 16 amino acids. CDR3 sequence (DNA): TGTGCCAGCAGTCCCTGGACAGGGGTGTATAATTCACCCCTCCACTTT. This encodes CASSPWTGVYNSPLHF.

J is TRBJ1-2 and V is TRBV6-6; D not certain. The V and J ends lost 5 bases and 8 bases respectively, with 3 bases between them. The CDR3 runs 9 residues. Germline lookup yields CDR1 MNHNY and CDR2 SVGAGI (reference sequence). The CDR3 coding sequence is TGTGCCAGCAGTCCAGGCTACACCTTC. It is translated as CASSPGYTF.

CDR3 loop: CASSPRDYGYNEQFF. Written as DNA, the CDR3 is TGTGCCAGCAGCCCCCGGGACTACGGGTACAATGAGCAGTTCTTC. The chain employs TRBV3-1 (or the pseudogene TRBV3-2) and TRBJ2-1; 7 nucleotides line up with TRBD2. Germline V gene data show CDR1 as LGHDT and CDR2 as YNNKEL (reference sequence). V lost 4 bases to trimming and J lost 4 bases; unmatched junction nucleotides: 7. The CDR3 contains 15 residues.

The rearrangement joins TRBV7-2 to TRBJ2-3; D is perhaps TRBD1 (5 bases). Trimming took 1 base from V and 2 from J, leaving 13 bases between them. The CDR3 runs to 16 residues. CDR1 is SGHTA, CDR2 FQGNSA, per germline. For the CDR3, the DNA is TGTGCCAGCAGCTTAGTTGCAGGGTCATACACAGATACGCAGTATTTT. Translating it yields CASSLVAGSYTDTQYF.

The chain couples TRBV19 to TRBJ1-5; 9 nucleotides line up with TRBD1. Germline CDR1 is LNHDA and CDR2 is SQIVND (reference sequence). V lost 6 bases and J lost 5; bases outside the gene matches: 5. This CDR3 is 14 amino acids long. CDR3 in amino acids: CASRTGQGYQPQHF. CDR3 bases: TGTGCCAGTAGAACTGGACAGGGGTATCAGCCCCAGCATTTT.

The count of this clone is one. The genes are TRBV18 and TRBJ2-1, with D perhaps matching TRBD2 (6 bases). The length of the CDR3 is 14 residues. The ends were cut back, 3 bases at V and 3 bases at J, with 9 bases in the middle. The germline V gene encodes CDR1 KGHSH and CDR2 LQKENI. Here the CDR3 reads CASSPMGGYNEQFF. The DNA of the CDR3 is TGTGCCAGCTCACCGATGGGGGGCTACAATGAGCAGTTCTTC.

The chain uses TRBV12-5 and TRBJ2-1, with TRBD1 matching over 7 bases. Unmatched junction bases numbered 8, after V lost 0 bases and J lost 6 bases. Germline-derived CDR1 and CDR2 are LGHNT and FRNRAP. The CDR3 runs 16 residues. The CDR3 region is CASGLVMVQGVNEQFF. In nucleotides, the CDR3 is TGTGCTAGTGGTTTGGTAATGGTCCAGGGGGTCAATGAGCAGTTCTTC.

Notes on this clone: The junction departs from the called germline gene at one end, perhaps through a read error. The chain has TRBV5-8 and TRBJ1-2; D gene ambiguous. The CDR3 is made up of 16 amino acids. The germline V gene has CDR1 SGHTS and CDR2 YDEGEE. This CDR3 is CASNLEVTGSSYSYTF. The CDR3 DNA is TGTGCCAGCAACTTGGAAGTCACGGGCAGTAGCTATAGTTACACCTTC.

J is TRBJ1-1 and V is TRBV6-5, with 12 bases lining up with TRBD1. CDR3 length: 15 residues. CDR1 and CDR2 from the germline V gene are MNHEY and SVGAGI. The junction had 4 bases not matched to a gene; V was cut back by 4 bases and J by 4 bases. The CDR3 sequence is CASSSGTGGLTEAFF. The CDR3 nucleotides are TGTGCCAGCAGTTCCGGGACAGGGGGCCTCACTGAAGCTTTCTTT.

The CDR3 bases are TGTGCCAGCAGCGATACAATCCCGGGGAAACTGTTTTTT. It specifies CASSDTIPGKLFF. This chain uses TRBV9 with TRBJ1-4; D ambiguous. The CDR3 has 13 amino acids. Germline loops: CDR1 SGDLS, CDR2 YYNGEE. V was shortened by 3 bases and J by 11 bases, with 14 bases between the two germline ends.

This clone came up once. Within the sample, other DNA sequences also encode this same CDR3. This chain links TRBV6-5 with TRBJ2-1; D is perhaps TRBD2 (6 bases). Germline values: CDR1 MNHEY, CDR2 SVGAGI. V was pared by 2 bases and J by 0 bases, with 8 bases between. The CDR3 length is 15 residues. The CDR3 here is CASSYRGSSYNEQFF. CDR3 nucleotide sequence: TGTGCCAGCAGTTACCGGGGGAGCTCCTACAATGAGCAGTTCTTC.

This chain uses TRBV5-1 with TRBJ2-1; 11 bases are shared with TRBD2. The trim removed 0 bases at V and 0 bases at J, leaving 8 bases unmatched. The CDR3 runs to 19 residues. Germline CDR1 reads SGHRS; CDR2 reads YFSETQ. The CDR3 is CASSLASASGGSSYNEQFF. CDR3 nucleotides: TGCGCCAGCAGCTTGGCCTCGGCTAGCGGGGGGAGCTCCTACAATGAGCAGTTCTTC.

The chain carries TRBV7-9 and TRBJ2-2; TRBD1 matches 7 bases. CDR1 and CDR2 (germline): SEHNR, FQNEAQ (reference sequence). V was pared by 9 bases and J by 2 bases, with 3 bases of the junction left unmatched. The CDR3 extends over 13 amino acids. The CDR3 DNA is TGTGCCAGTGACAGGGCAAACACCGGGGAGCTGTTTTTT. The encoded protein is CASDRANTGELFF. The variable domain in full, completed from reference TRBV7-9 and TRBJ2-2, reads DTGVSQNPRHKITKRGQNVTFRCDPISEHNRLYWYRQTLGQGPEFLTYFQNEAQLEKSRLLSDRFSAERPKGSFSTLEIQRTEQGDSAMYLCASDRANTGELFFGEGSRLTVL.

V and J are TRBV19 and TRBJ2-6; 9 bases agree with TRBD1. The trim removed 6 bases at V and 2 bases at J, leaving 14 bases unmatched. Germline lookup yields CDR1 LNHDA and CDR2 SQIVND (reference sequence). The CDR3 is made up of 19 amino acids. The CDR3 sequence: CASRSATGGHMAGANVLTF. CDR3 in DNA: TGTGCCAGTAGGTCGGCGACAGGGGGTCATATGGCTGGGGCCAACGTCCTGACTTTC.

The V call is TRBV9, the J call TRBJ2-2, with TRBD1 matching over 9 bases. Unmatched junction bases numbered 8, after V lost 0 bases and J lost 2 bases. Germline V gives CDR1 SGDLS, CDR2 YYNGEE. The CDR3 runs 18 residues. The CDR3 here is CASSVVVVGQGNTGELFF. The CDR3 DNA follows: TGTGCCAGCAGCGTAGTAGTAGTGGGACAGGGAAACACCGGGGAGCTGTTTTTT. The full variable domain, in which reference TRBV9 and TRBJ2-2 provide the parts outside the CDR3, is DSGVTQTPKHLITATGQRVTLRCSPRSGDLSVYWYQQSLDQGLQFLIQYYNGEERAKGNILERFSAQQFPDLHSELNLSSLELGDSALYFCASSVVVVGQGNTGELFFGEGSRLTVL.

J is TRBJ1-3 and V is TRBV19; tentative D call: TRBD1 (5 bases). The CDR3 sequence is 16 residues long. Between the trimmed V and J ends, which lost 1 base and 0 bases, there was a span of 10 bases. CDR1 is LNHDA and CDR2 is SQIVND in the germline V gene (reference sequence). As DNA, the CDR3 is TGTGCCAGTAGTATAGGGACACCATTCTCTGGAAACACCATATATTTT. The encoded protein is CASSIGTPFSGNTIYF.

This chain uses TRBV30 with TRBJ1-5, with 8 bases matching TRBD1. There are 16 residues in the CDR3. Trimming at V came to 0 bases and at J to 3 bases, leaving 7 bases not matched to a gene. Germline V gene data show CDR1 as GTSNPN and CDR2 as SVGIG (reference sequence). The CDR3 is CAWSVQHRGNNQPQHF. In DNA, the CDR3 is TGTGCCTGGAGTGTACAGCACAGGGGGAACAATCAGCCCCAGCATTTT.

The V gene is TRBV19, the J gene TRBJ2-7; 7 nucleotides agree with TRBD2. Unmatched junction bases numbered 7, after V lost 8 bases and J lost 0 bases. The germline V gene encodes CDR1 LNHDA and CDR2 SQIVND (reference sequence). This CDR3 has 14 residues. CDR3 coding DNA: TGTGCCAGTTCATGGCGGGGGAGCTCCTACGAGCAGTACTTC. It yields the protein CASSWRGSSYEQYF.

The V call is TRBV5-6, the J call TRBJ1-2, with 8 bases fitting TRBD1. Germline CDR1 and CDR2: SGHDT and YYEEEE. There are 16 residues in the CDR3. With 4 bases clipped from V and 4 bases from J, the junction kept 12 bases outside the gene matches. CDR3 protein: CASSPANSDRVYGYTF. The CDR3 region has the DNA TGTGCCAGCAGCCCTGCAAACTCGGACAGGGTCTATGGCTACACCTTC.

The chain's CDR3 is CASSILGNQPQHF. CDR3 DNA sequence: TGTGCCAGTAGTATCCTAGGCAATCAGCCCCAGCATTTT. V and J are TRBV19 and TRBJ1-5; D not certain. The germline V gene has CDR1 LNHDA and CDR2 SQIVND (reference sequence). V was trimmed by 3 bases and J by 2 bases, leaving 5 bases between them. The CDR3 is 13 residues long.

The chain uses TRBV2 and TRBJ1-1; 9 bases fit TRBD1. Losses at the gene ends were 6 bases for V and 4 bases for J; bases not matched to a gene: 9. CDR1 is SNHLY, CDR2 FYNNEI, per germline. The CDR3 totals 15 residues. CDR3 sequence reads: CASSLSDRGGTEAFF. The CDR3 region has the DNA TGTGCCAGCAGCCTTTCGGACAGGGGCGGCACTGAAGCTTTCTTT.

This clone has more than one count but fewer than ten. The chain is built from TRBV3-1 (or the pseudogene TRBV3-2) and TRBJ1-6, with D possibly TRBD1 on 6 matching bases. V lost 4 bases and J 9 bases, leaving 13 bases between the germline ends. The CDR3 spans 14 residues. The V gene's germline CDR1 is LGHDT and CDR2 YNNKEL (reference sequence). CDR3 in amino acids: CASSPTGHGSPLHF. CDR3 nucleotides: TGTGCCAGCAGCCCTACAGGGCATGGTTCACCCCTCCACTTT.

The V call is TRBV3-1 (or the pseudogene TRBV3-2), the J call TRBJ1-2; 7 bases match TRBD1. Germline lookup yields CDR1 LGHDT and CDR2 YNNKEL (reference sequence). The CDR3 contains 16 residues. The V and J ends lost 4 bases and 3 bases, in that order; junction bases with no gene match: 11. This chain's CDR3 is CASSPTPQGLDYGYTF. The CDR3 DNA is TGTGCCAGCAGCCCGACCCCACAGGGGTTAGACTATGGCTACACCTTC.

Turning to this clone: Other DNA sequences within the sample encode an identical CDR3. The chain is built from TRBV5-1 and TRBJ1-5; D is unclear. The germline V gene encodes CDR1 SGHRS and CDR2 YFSETQ. The CDR3 runs 14 residues. V lost 0 bases to trimming and J lost 0 bases, with 4 bases between them. The CDR3 here is CASSLGYSNQPQHF. CDR3 bases: TGCGCCAGCAGCTTGGGCTATAGCAATCAGCCCCAGCATTTT. The whole variable domain, filled in from reference TRBV5-1 and TRBJ1-5, reads KAGVTQTPRYLIKTRGQQVTLSCSPISGHRSVSWYQQTPGQGLQFLFEYFSETQRNKGNFPGRFSGRQFSNSRSEMNVSTLELGDSALYLCASSLGYSNQPQHFGDGTRLSIL.

This chain links TRBV2 with TRBJ2-5; TRBD2 might be the D (5 bases). The germline gives CDR1 SNHLY, CDR2 FYNNEI. This CDR3 is built from 14 residues. V was cut by 8 bases and J by 5 bases, with 18 bases left in between. The CDR3 loop reads CASGEQRTVETQYF. CDR3 coding DNA: TGTGCCAGCGGGGAGCAGAGGACCGTGGAGACCCAGTACTTC.